One and the same sample provided the 30 T cell receptor beta chains below, sequenced in a study of T cells in narcolepsy. Assay used: immunoSEQ multiplex PCR; TCRdb lists only in-frame clones, some missing. The sample has fewer than 30,000 clones, roughly 85% seen once. The sample consisted of memory (CD45RA-) CD4+ T cells from blood. The receptors stem from a human donor in good health.

The genes are TRBV4-1 and TRBJ2-3; 7 positions match TRBD2. CDR1 is MGHRA, CDR2 YSYEKL, per germline. The CDR3 has 17 amino acids. Germline trimming cut 3 bases from V and 1 base from J; bases unmatched to any gene: 10. The CDR3 DNA follows: TGCGCCAGCAGCCAGGAAAATAGCGGGCCACGCACAGATACGCAGTATTTT. As protein: CASSQENSGPRTDTQYF.

The gene calls are TRBV6-5 and TRBJ1-5, with a weak D call TRBD1 (6 bases). V lost 5 bases and J 3 bases, leaving 11 bases between the germline ends. The CDR3 contains 14 residues. Germline V gives CDR1 MNHEY, CDR2 SVGAGI. The CDR3 nucleotides read TGTGCCAGCAGTCAGCAGGGGACCAATCAGCCCCAGCATTTT. Protein product: CASSQQGTNQPQHF.

The rearrangement uses TRBV19 and TRBJ1-6; 7 nucleotides align to TRBD1. The CDR3 totals 19 residues. Losses at the gene ends were 5 bases for V and 0 bases for J; bases not matched to a gene: 13. The germline CDR1 and CDR2 sequences are LNHDA and SQIVND (reference sequence). The CDR3 here is CASSQFGGQTSSYNSPLHF. As DNA, the CDR3 is TGTGCCAGTAGTCAGTTTGGGGGACAGACGAGCTCCTATAATTCACCCCTCCACTTT.

This chain uses TRBV27 with TRBJ2-1; D may match TRBD1 or TRBD2 (7 bases each). Germline CDR1 MNHEY, CDR2 SMNVEV (reference sequence). The CDR3 sequence is 15 residues long. V was cut by 6 bases and J by 4 bases, with 16 bases left in between. The CDR3 coding sequence is TGTGCCAGCAGACTAGGGGGGGGACAGTACAATGAGCAGTTCTTC. Residues: CASRLGGGQYNEQFF.

This chain joins TRBV7-2 and TRBJ1-2; D may be TRBD1 (5 bases). Trimming took 0 bases from V and 6 from J, leaving 20 bases between them. The CDR3 extends over 17 amino acids. The germline V gene encodes CDR1 SGHTA and CDR2 FQGNSA. This CDR3 reads CASSLAGVGGIINGYTF. The CDR3 coding sequence is TGTGCCAGCAGCTTAGCGGGCGTGGGGGGAATCATCAATGGCTACACCTTC.

The J gene is TRBJ2-2, the V gene TRBV14, with 8 positions matching TRBD2. After removal of 1 base from V and 5 bases from J, the junction contained 0 bases not matched to a gene. CDR3 length: 14 residues. Germline V gene lookup returns CDR1 SGHDN and CDR2 FVKESK. The CDR3 loop reads CASSQVAGTGELFF. The CDR3 DNA is TGTGCCAGCAGCCAAGTAGCGGGAACCGGGGAGCTGTTTTTT.

J is TRBJ2-4 and V is TRBV7-2, with TRBD2 matching 7 bases. The CDR3 runs 13 residues. Trimming cost V 3 bases and J 11 bases; bases outside gene matches: 7. CDR1 and CDR2 (germline): SGHTA, FQGNSA. The chain's CDR3 is CASSLGTREFQYF. As DNA, the CDR3 is TGTGCCAGCAGCTTGGGGACGCGGGAGTTTCAGTACTTC.

The J gene is TRBJ2-1, the V gene TRBV28; TRBD1 matches at 8 bases. The length of the CDR3 is 15 residues. Trimming removed 4 bases from V and 2 bases from J; junction bases left unmatched: 4. The germline V gene encodes CDR1 MDHEN and CDR2 SYDVKM. The CDR3 reads CASSSRTGPYNEQFF. In DNA, the CDR3 is TGTGCCAGCAGTTCACGGACAGGGCCCTACAATGAGCAGTTCTTC.

With regard to this clone: Other DNA sequences from this sample encode an identical CDR3 as well. This chain connects TRBV29-1 to TRBJ2-7; the match to TRBD2 covers 8 bases. The CDR3 sequence is 14 residues long. CDR1 is SQVTM and CDR2 is ANQGSEA in the germline V gene. J gave up 4 bases and V 6 bases, and 11 bases lay outside the gene matches. The CDR3 protein is CSVGGAGGRYEQYF. DNA for the CDR3: TGCAGCGTGGGGGGGGCGGGGGGCCGTTACGAGCAGTACTTC.

The chain links TRBV9 to TRBJ2-7; D unresolved. V lost 0 bases and J 2 bases, leaving 21 bases between the germline ends. Germline V gives CDR1 SGDLS, CDR2 YYNGEE. The CDR3 is 18 residues long. The CDR3 sequence: CASSVGVSSPSFPYEQYF. The CDR3 nucleotides are TGTGCCAGCAGCGTAGGTGTAAGTTCTCCGTCTTTCCCCTACGAGCAGTACTTC.

This chain joins TRBV5-3 and TRBJ2-1; 10 bases are shared with TRBD2. TRBV5-3 is an open reading frame, and its role is uncertain. With 3 bases clipped from V and 7 bases from J, the junction kept 13 bases outside the gene matches. This CDR3 comprises 17 residues. CDR3 sequence (DNA): TGTGCCAGAAGCTCCCCACCAGCGGGAGGGCCGGGGAATGAGCAGTTCTTC. This codes for CARSSPPAGGPGNEQFF.

The CDR3 bases are TGTGCCAGCAGTGAAATGAGAGGATCTGAGACCCAGTACTTC. The encoded protein is CASSEMRGSETQYF. This chain joins TRBV6-1 and TRBJ2-5, with D unclear. V lost 2 bases to trimming and J lost 5 bases, with 12 bases between them. The CDR3 runs to 14 residues. From germline, CDR1 is MNHNS and CDR2 SASEGT.

This CDR3 reads CASRPGLVSYEQYF. The CDR3 DNA reads as TGTGCCAGCAGACCAGGACTGGTATCCTACGAGCAGTACTTC. This chain joins TRBV5-4 and TRBJ2-7, with D maybe TRBD2 (5 bases). There are 14 residues in the CDR3. Germline values: CDR1 SGHNT, CDR2 YYREEE (reference sequence). V lost 5 bases to trimming and J lost 1 base, with 13 bases between them.

The J gene is TRBJ1-5, the V gene TRBV7-9; 8 nucleotides line up with TRBD1. Germline assignment: CDR1 SEHNR and CDR2 FQNEAQ (reference sequence). This CDR3 spans 18 amino acids. The trim removed 1 base at V and 5 bases at J, leaving 13 bases unmatched. The chain's CDR3 is CASSLGVGTGASDQPQHF. Here the CDR3 DNA reads TGTGCCAGCAGCTTAGGGGTTGGGACAGGAGCGAGCGATCAGCCCCAGCATTTT.

As to this clone: The same CDR3 is also encoded by other DNA sequences in this sample. The chain couples TRBV30 to TRBJ2-7; 12 nucleotides line up with TRBD1. Per germline, CDR1 GTSNPN and CDR2 SVGIG (reference sequence). This CDR3 has 17 residues. The V and J ends lost 6 bases and 5 bases, in that order; junction bases with no gene match: 17. The CDR3 bases are TGTGCCTGCCGGGGGAGGAGGGGGGACAGGGGGCCGAACGAGCAGTACTTC. Protein sequence: CACRGRRGDRGPNEQYF.

This sequence joins TRBV7-8 and TRBJ1-6, with 7 nucleotides matching TRBD1. The CDR3 runs 15 residues. Germline trimming cut 4 bases from V and 6 bases from J; bases unmatched to any gene: 6. Germline V gene sequence: CDR1 SGHVS, CDR2 FQNEAQ. The CDR3 coding sequence is TGTGCCAGCAGCTCCCCGGGACAGCCTAATTCACCCCTCCACTTT. Its protein product is CASSSPGQPNSPLHF.

Details on this clone: The sample holds other DNA sequences that translate to the same CDR3. The V call is TRBV7-2, the J call TRBJ2-2, with 7 bases identical to TRBD2. The CDR3 has 18 residues. Germline V gene lookup returns CDR1 SGHTA and CDR2 FQGNSA. The J segment lost 7 bases and the V segment lost 10 bases, leaving 24 bases of the junction unmatched. CDR3 region: CAILPSGLVAGVVGELFF. The CDR3 DNA reads TGTGCCATCCTCCCCAGCGGGCTCGTGGCGGGAGTGGTCGGGGAGCTGTTTTTT.

CDR3 coding DNA: TGTGCCAGCAGTTATGAGACAGGGAATGTTTTGGGGGCCAACGTCCTGACTTTC. Translated: CASSYETGNVLGANVLTF. V is TRBV27 and J is TRBJ2-6; the match to TRBD1 covers 7 bases. CDR1 is MNHEY and CDR2 is SMNVEV in the germline V gene (reference sequence). The CDR3 runs to 18 residues. V was clipped by 4 bases and J by 4 bases; unmatched bases: 13.

This chain connects TRBV4-3 to TRBJ2-1; TRBD2 aligns across 8 bases. With 0 bases clipped from V and 8 bases from J, the junction kept 3 bases outside the gene matches. The V gene's germline CDR1 is LGHNA and CDR2 YSLEER. This CDR3 is built from 14 residues. CDR3: CASSQDGGLDEQFF. Here the CDR3 DNA reads TGCGCCAGCAGCCAAGACGGGGGACTAGATGAGCAGTTCTTC.

The chain combines TRBV5-1 with TRBJ2-4; D might be TRBD1 (6 bases). The germline CDR1 and CDR2 sequences are SGHRS and YFSETQ. The CDR3 sequence is 15 residues long. The V and J ends lost 1 base and 8 bases respectively, with 16 bases between them. The DNA of the CDR3 is TGCGCCAGCAGCTTGCGAGGTGTAGCAGGGGACATTCAGTACTTC. Translation: CASSLRGVAGDIQYF.

The rearrangement joins TRBV7-9 to TRBJ1-2; 11 bases match TRBD1. The CDR3 contains 15 residues. Losses at the gene ends were 5 bases for V and 2 bases for J; bases not matched to a gene: 4. Germline values: CDR1 SEHNR, CDR2 FQNEAQ (reference sequence). CDR3 coding DNA: TGTGCCAGCAGCGGGGGACAGGGGGGAAACTATGGCTACACCTTC. This encodes CASSGGQGGNYGYTF.

This clone was seen a single time. The V gene is TRBV7-9, the J gene TRBJ2-3; 13 bases map to TRBD2. V lost 0 bases and J lost 5; bases outside the gene matches: 11. Per germline, CDR1 SEHNR and CDR2 FQNEAQ (reference sequence). The CDR3 is 19 amino acids. The CDR3 nucleotides read TGTGCCAGCAGCTTAGCGAGGTTACTAGCGGGAGGGCCCATAGATACGCAGTATTTT. Protein sequence: CASSLARLLAGGPIDTQYF. Supplemented by reference TRBV7-9 and TRBJ2-3, the full variable domain reads DTGVSQNPRHKITKRGQNVTFRCDPISEHNRLYWYRQTLGQGPEFLTYFQNEAQLEKSRLLSDRFSAERPKGSFSTLEIQRTEQGDSAMYLCASSLARLLAGGPIDTQYFGPGTRLTVL.

V is TRBV11-3 and J is TRBJ2-7; 11 nucleotides agree with TRBD1. Germline V gene data show CDR1 as SGHNT and CDR2 as YENEEA. Trimming took 0 bases from V and 10 from J; bases not matched to a gene: 5. This CDR3 comprises 14 residues. The CDR3 protein is CASSLEPGTGGQYF. CDR3 DNA sequence: TGTGCCAGCAGCTTAGAGCCCGGGACAGGGGGTCAGTACTTC.

The chain has TRBV7-6 and TRBJ2-5, with a weak D call TRBD1 (6 bases). V lost 6 bases and J 1 base, leaving 15 bases between the germline ends. The germline CDR1 and CDR2 sequences are SGHVS and FNYEAQ. This CDR3 has 15 amino acids. The CDR3 DNA reads as TGTGCCAGCAGTCGTTATACAGGGTCCCAAGAGACCCAGTACTTC. Amino acid sequence: CASSRYTGSQETQYF.

The chain joins TRBV6-5 to TRBJ1-1, with D unclear. V lost 5 bases and J 4 bases, leaving 11 bases between the germline ends. Germline V gene data show CDR1 as MNHEY and CDR2 as SVGAGI. The CDR3 has 13 residues. CDR3 in DNA: TGTGCCAGCAGTGCCACTTTGACCACTGAAGCTTTCTTT. This gives the protein CASSATLTTEAFF.

This chain connects TRBV7-6 to TRBJ2-5; D remains ambiguous. V was clipped by 1 base and J by 2 bases, with 8 bases between them. The CDR3 is 14 amino acids. The V gene's germline CDR1 is SGHVS and CDR2 FNYEAQ. The DNA for the CDR3 is TGTGCCAGCAGCTTAGGCAGGCTACAAGAGACCCAGTACTTC. It specifies CASSLGRLQETQYF. The full variable domain, with the rest looked up from reference TRBV7-6 and TRBJ2-5, is GAGVSQSPRYKVTKRGQDVALRCDPISGHVSLYWYRQALGQGPEFLTYFNYEAQQDKSGLPNDRFSAERPEGSISTLTIQRTEQRDSAMYRCASSLGRLQETQYFGPGTRLLVL.

This sequence joins TRBV27 and TRBJ2-2, with 7 bases that match TRBD1. Germline CDR1 reads MNHEY; CDR2 reads SMNVEV (reference sequence). This CDR3 contains 14 residues. The ends lost 5 bases at V and 7 bases at J; junction bases unmatched: 7. The CDR3 is CASSANRGFGELFF. CDR3 coding DNA: TGTGCCAGCAGTGCGAACAGGGGTTTCGGGGAGCTGTTTTTT.

This sequence joins TRBV5-1 and TRBJ2-3; D not resolved. Germline lookup yields CDR1 SGHRS and CDR2 YFSETQ. Deletions cut 5 bases from V and 2 bases from J, with 12 bases between. This CDR3 has 14 amino acids. Written as DNA, the CDR3 is TGCGCCAGCAGACTGGACGTCCCCACAGATACGCAGTATTTT. Translated, it gives CASRLDVPTDTQYF. Looking up the rest from reference TRBV5-1 and TRBJ2-3 gives the full variable domain: KAGVTQTPRYLIKTRGQQVTLSCSPISGHRSVSWYQQTPGQGLQFLFEYFSETQRNKGNFPGRFSGRQFSNSRSEMNVSTLELGDSALYLCASRLDVPTDTQYFGPGTRLTVL.

The gene calls are TRBV4-2 and TRBJ2-5, with D possibly matching TRBD2 (6 bases). TRBJ2-7 explains the end of the DNA better; the J call may be wrong. Germline V gene data show CDR1 as LGHNA and CDR2 as YNFKEQ. The CDR3 contains 15 residues. This chain's CDR3 is CASSQGLPSAHEQYF. DNA for the CDR3: TGTGCCAGCAGCCAGGGACTCCCATCGGCCCACGAGCAGTACTTC.

This sequence joins TRBV6-1 and TRBJ2-1; possible D gene TRBD1, 6 bases. This CDR3 region has 14 residues. Germline CDR1 is MNHNS and CDR2 is SASEGT. Trimming shortened V by 4 bases and J by 12 bases, and 19 bases separated the two germline ends. CDR3 sequence reads: CASSASTGASGQFF. The CDR3 DNA sequence: TGTGCCAGCAGTGCGTCGACAGGAGCCTCGGGGCAGTTCTTC.